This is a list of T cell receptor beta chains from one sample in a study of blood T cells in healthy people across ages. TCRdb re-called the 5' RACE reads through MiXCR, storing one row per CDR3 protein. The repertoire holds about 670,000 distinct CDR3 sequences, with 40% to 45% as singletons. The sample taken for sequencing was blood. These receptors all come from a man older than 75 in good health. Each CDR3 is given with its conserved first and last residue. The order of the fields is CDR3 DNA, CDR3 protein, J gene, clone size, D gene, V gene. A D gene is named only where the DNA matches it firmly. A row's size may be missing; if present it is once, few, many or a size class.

CDR3 DNA: TGCAGTGCTCCCGGGACAGGGTTCCCTGAAAAACTGTTTTTT
CDR3 protein: CSAPGTGFPEKLFF
J gene: TRBJ1-4
clone size: NA
D gene: TRBD1
V gene: TRBV20-1

CDR3 DNA: TGTGCCAGCACCGAACAGGGGGCTAATAATCAGCCCCAGCATTTT
CDR3 protein: CASTEQGANNQPQHF
J gene: TRBJ1-5
clone size: NA
D gene: TRBD1
V gene: TRBV12-3/TRBV12-4

CDR3 DNA: TGTGCCAGCAGCCCTGACATCACAGATACGCAGTATTTT
CDR3 protein: CASSPDITDTQYF
J gene: TRBJ2-3
clone size: NA
D gene: NA
V gene: TRBV3-1

CDR3 DNA: TGCAGTGCTAGAGAACCTGGGGCTTCCTACAATGAGCAGTTCTTC
CDR3 protein: CSAREPGASYNEQFF
J gene: TRBJ2-1
clone size: NA
D gene: NA
V gene: TRBV20-1

CDR3 DNA: TGCAGTGCTAGAGATCCTTCACAGGGGGCTAGCGTTCGCGAGCAGTTCTTC
CDR3 protein: CSARDPSQGASVREQFF
J gene: TRBJ2-1
clone size: NA
D gene: TRBD1
V gene: TRBV20-1

CDR3 DNA: TGTGCCAGCAGCTCAACCCCCTCCGGGGGAGGCCTCTATGGCTACACCTTC
CDR3 protein: CASSSTPSGGGLYGYTF
J gene: TRBJ1-2
clone size: many
D gene: NA
V gene: TRBV5-6

CDR3 DNA: TGTGCCAGCAGCCAAGCCGGGACTAGCGGTACCGAGCAGTACTTC
CDR3 protein: CASSQAGTSGTEQYF
J gene: TRBJ2-7
clone size: few
D gene: TRBD2
V gene: TRBV4-2

CDR3 DNA: TGCAGTGCTAGTCCCGGGACTGGCAATCAGCCCCAGCATTTT
CDR3 protein: CSASPGTGNQPQHF
J gene: TRBJ1-5
clone size: few
D gene: NA
V gene: TRBV20-1

CDR3 DNA: TGCGCCAGCAGCTTAGACAAGGGCTATGGCTACACCTTC
CDR3 protein: CASSLDKGYGYTF
J gene: TRBJ1-2
clone size: NA
D gene: NA
V gene: TRBV5-1

CDR3 DNA: TGTGCCAGCAGTGGGGGGGGCACCCCTACAGATACGCAGCATTTT
CDR3 protein: CASSGGGTPTDTQHF
J gene: TRBJ1-5
clone size: NA
D gene: NA
V gene: TRBV6-1

CDR3 DNA: TGTGCCAGCAGCTTAGTGGGGATCAGCCAAGAGACCCAGTACTTC
CDR3 protein: CASSLVGISQETQYF
J gene: TRBJ2-5
clone size: NA
D gene: NA
V gene: TRBV11-2

CDR3 DNA: TGTGCCAGCTCCGGGGGGACCTACGAGCAGTACTTC
CDR3 protein: CASSGGTYEQYF
J gene: TRBJ2-7
clone size: NA
D gene: TRBD2
V gene: TRBV7-2

CDR3 DNA: TGTGCCAGCAGTCAAACGTCGGGGCGGGATCAGCCCCAGCATTTT
CDR3 protein: CASSQTSGRDQPQHF
J gene: TRBJ1-5
clone size: many
D gene: NA
V gene: TRBV11-2

CDR3 DNA: TGTGCCAGCAGCCCCGGACAGGGGAGTGGTTCGGCTTTCTTT
CDR3 protein: CASSPGQGSGSAFF
J gene: TRBJ1-1
clone size: few
D gene: TRBD1
V gene: TRBV7-8